Below are 22 T cell receptor beta chains sequenced from a single sample in a study of naive and memory T cell subsets. The library had UMIs added by 3' ligation of an oligonucleotide to TCR cDNA. Amplification of ligated cDNA took four PCR rounds with SP2 and nested alpha and beta constant primers. One entry per CDR3 protein results from TCRdb running MiXCR on the 5' RACE reads. The sample includes tens of thousands of distinct CDR3 sequences, 7% to 8% seen only once; the top ten take about 19%. The receptors were gathered from a female donor in good health.

Many counts were recorded for this clonotype. A much larger clone sits a single nucleotide away, making a read error possible. J is TRBJ1-1 and V is TRBV7-3, with D perhaps matching TRBD1 (5 bases). Between the trimmed V and J ends, which lost 0 bases and 3 bases, there was a span of 5 bases. The CDR3 has 13 amino acids. Germline V gene lookup returns CDR1 SGHTA and CDR2 FQGTGA. CDR3 DNA sequence: TGTGCCAGCAGCTTAACAGGGGACACTGAAGCTTTCTTT. It codes for CASSLTGDTEAFF.

This clonotype was counted a few times. The chain links TRBV27 to TRBJ1-5, with a possible D match to TRBD1 (5 bases). The CDR3 has 12 amino acids. Germline V lookup: CDR1 MNHEY, CDR2 SMNVEV (reference sequence). V lost 6 bases, J lost 5 bases, and 8 bases lay in between. The CDR3 DNA sequence: TGTGCCAGCAGAGACAGAGATCAGCCCCAGCATTTT. Its protein product is CASRDRDQPQHF.

This clonotype was seen only a few times. J is TRBJ2-2 and V is TRBV7-8; TRBD2 aligns across 11 bases. Per germline, CDR1 SGHVS and CDR2 FQNEAQ. V shed 5 bases, J shed 8 bases, and the junction held 4 bases outside the gene matches. This CDR3 is 14 amino acids long. CDR3: CASSPRTSGGELFF. DNA of the CDR3: TGTGCCAGCAGCCCAAGGACTAGCGGGGGGGAGCTGTTTTTT.

The V and J genes are TRBV19 and TRBJ2-1, with D possibly TRBD2 on 6 matching bases. V lost 4 bases and J 3 bases, leaving 22 bases between the germline ends. The CDR3 is 18 residues long. CDR1 is LNHDA, CDR2 SQIVND, per germline (reference sequence). CDR3 residues: CASSTLTRIPRGYNEQFF. CDR3 coding DNA: TGTGCCAGTAGTACGCTCACCCGAATCCCGCGGGGCTACAATGAGCAGTTCTTC.

Ten or more counts support this clonotype. This chain joins TRBV4-1 and TRBJ1-6; tentative D call: TRBD1 (5 bases). CDR3 length equals 19 residues. Germline V gene lookup returns CDR1 MGHRA and CDR2 YSYEKL. V lost 0 bases and J 7 bases, leaving 22 bases between the germline ends. The CDR3 coding sequence is TGCGCCAGCAGCCAAGATCTGTTTGGAATGGAGAGGGGCAATTCACCCCTCCACTTT. It specifies CASSQDLFGMERGNSPLHF.

This clonotype has a count of ten or more. The chain is built from TRBV11-2 and TRBJ2-1; TRBD2 aligns across 11 bases. V was pared by 6 bases and J by 6 bases, with 4 bases of the junction left unmatched. The CDR3 is made up of 14 amino acids. In germline, CDR1 is SGHAT, CDR2 FQNNGV. This CDR3 reads CASRGGLAGNEQFF. The CDR3 DNA sequence: TGTGCCAGCAGGGGAGGACTAGCGGGCAATGAGCAGTTCTTC.

This clonotype was counted a few times. V is TRBV3-1 and J is TRBJ2-7; D possibly uses TRBD1 or TRBD2 (5 bases each). V lost 4 bases and J lost 3, with 13 bases in between. The CDR3 consists of 14 residues. Germline V gene data show CDR1 as LGHDT and CDR2 as YNNKEL (reference sequence). This CDR3 reads CASSRRGDLYEQYF. As DNA, the CDR3 is TGTGCCAGCAGCCGCCGAGGGGACCTCTACGAGCAGTACTTC.

This clonotype was seen ten or more times. This chain links TRBV3-1 with TRBJ2-1; 10 bases map to TRBD2. The CDR3 spans 17 residues. CDR1 and CDR2 (germline): LGHDT, YNNKEL (reference sequence). V gave up 4 bases and J gave up 0 bases; unmatched junction bases: 6. The chain's CDR3 is CASSRGLADLSYNEQFF. CDR3 coding DNA: TGTGCCAGCAGCCGAGGACTAGCGGACCTCTCCTACAATGAGCAGTTCTTC.

This clonotype was seen only a few times. The chain joins TRBV7-2 to TRBJ1-2, with 8 nucleotides matching TRBD1. This CDR3 contains 14 residues. Germline lookup yields CDR1 SGHTA and CDR2 FQGNSA. Trimming cost V 5 bases and J 7 bases; bases outside gene matches: 9. As DNA, the CDR3 is TGTGCCAGCAGCCCCGGGACAGGTCCGGGTGGCTACACCTTC. Its translation is CASSPGTGPGGYTF.

CDR3 in DNA: TGTGCCAGCAGCTTCCCGGGACAGGGGATGGCTGAAGCTTTCTTT. Amino acid sequence: CASSFPGQGMAEAFF. The rearrangement joins TRBV3-1 to TRBJ1-1; 10 positions match TRBD1. Germline CDR1 and CDR2: LGHDT and YNNKEL (reference sequence). The J segment lost 6 bases and the V segment lost 5 bases, leaving 9 bases of the junction unmatched. This CDR3 contains 15 residues.

A few counts support this clonotype. The V gene is TRBV9, the J gene TRBJ1-1, with a weak D call TRBD1 (5 bases). Germline CDR1 and CDR2: SGDLS and YYNGEE. This CDR3 spans 14 amino acids. Trimming took 2 bases from V and 4 from J, leaving 12 bases between them. DNA for the CDR3: TGTGCCAGCAGCGTTGATGACAGAACCACTGAAGCTTTCTTT. This translates into CASSVDDRTTEAFF. Full variable domain (missing parts from reference TRBV9 and TRBJ1-1): DSGVTQTPKHLITATGQRVTLRCSPRSGDLSVYWYQQSLDQGLQFLIQYYNGEERAKGNILERFSAQQFPDLHSELNLSSLELGDSALYFCASSVDDRTTEAFFGQGTRLTVV.

V usage is TRBV27 and J usage is TRBJ2-3, with 9 bases fitting TRBD2. Trimming at V came to 0 bases and at J to 3 bases, leaving 7 bases not matched to a gene. CDR3 size: 17 residues. Germline assignment: CDR1 MNHEY and CDR2 SMNVEV (reference sequence). For the CDR3, the DNA is TGTGCCAGCAGTTTATCGGGACTAGCACCAATTACAGATACGCAGTATTTT. Residues: CASSLSGLAPITDTQYF.

This clonotype was seen a few times. The chain has TRBV7-2 and TRBJ2-7; 9 bases agree with TRBD2. The V segment lost 1 base and the J segment 5 bases; nucleotides outside the gene matches: 6. The CDR3 is 15 amino acids. Germline V gene data show CDR1 as SGHTA and CDR2 as FQGNSA. CDR3 sequence (DNA): TGTGCCAGCAGCTTAGGGGGGACTAGCATCCACGAGCAGTACTTC. Translating gives CASSLGGTSIHEQYF.

This clonotype occurred many times. The CDR3 loop reads CASGGTGAGNTIYF. The CDR3 DNA reads TGTGCTAGTGGTGGGACAGGGGCTGGAAACACCATATATTTT. The chain joins TRBV12-5 to TRBJ1-3; 10 bases match TRBD1. This CDR3 has 14 amino acids. V was clipped by 5 bases and J by 2 bases; unmatched bases: 0. The germline V gene encodes CDR1 LGHNT and CDR2 FRNRAP.

J is TRBJ2-7 and V is TRBV19; weak D call: TRBD1 (6 bases). From germline, CDR1 is LNHDA and CDR2 SQIVND (reference sequence). The CDR3 contains 13 residues. Trimming pared 6 bases from V and 2 bases from J, leaving 11 bases between. CDR3 in DNA: TGTGCCAGTAGCCAGGGGCTCCCCTACGAGCAGTACTTC. Translating gives CASSQGLPYEQYF.

This clonotype came up many times. The CDR3 coding sequence is TGTGCCAGCAGCTTAGAGGGAGTAGAGACCCAGTACTTC. It yields the protein CASSLEGVETQYF. This chain links TRBV7-2 with TRBJ2-5, with TRBD2 as a possible D gene (5 bases). V lost 1 base and J lost 4, with 7 bases in between. CDR3 length equals 13 residues. Germline V CDR1 and CDR2: SGHTA, FQGNSA. The whole variable domain, remainder taken from reference TRBV7-2 and TRBJ2-5, is GAGVSQSPSNKVTEKGKDVELRCDPISGHTALYWYRQSLGQGLEFLIYFQGNSAPDKSGLPSDRFSAERTGGSVSTLTIQRTQQEDSAVYLCASSLEGVETQYFGPGTRLLVL.

This clonotype was picked up a small number of times. V gene TRBV7-2 combines with J gene TRBJ1-5, with a possible D match to TRBD1 (5 bases). The CDR3 totals 13 residues. CDR1 is SGHTA and CDR2 is FQGNSA in the germline V gene. V was shortened by 3 bases and J by 5 bases, with 8 bases between the two germline ends. The CDR3, as DNA: TGTGCCAGCAGCTTGGGGCCCGATCAGCCCCAGCATTTT. This sequence encodes CASSLGPDQPQHF.

The J gene is TRBJ2-1, the V gene TRBV5-1; D is possibly TRBD2 (5 bases). Germline CDR1 is SGHRS and CDR2 is YFSETQ. Deletions cut 6 bases from V and 5 bases from J, with 6 bases between. The CDR3 sequence is 11 residues long. CDR3 nucleotide sequence: TGCGCCAGCACCGGGGACAATGAGCAGTTCTTC. Protein product: CASTGDNEQFF.

V is TRBV9 and J is TRBJ2-5, with D perhaps matching TRBD1 (5 bases). The CDR3 runs to 15 residues. The germline V gene encodes CDR1 SGDLS and CDR2 YYNGEE. V lost 0 bases, J lost 1 base, and 10 bases lay in between. CDR3 in amino acids: CASSVEGQTQETQYF. The CDR3 DNA sequence: TGTGCCAGCAGCGTAGAGGGGCAAACCCAAGAGACCCAGTACTTC.

This clonotype was observed many times. The V call is TRBV28, the J call TRBJ2-7, with TRBD1 matching 11 bases. V dropped 6 bases and J dropped 1; count of bases not matched to a gene: 5. The CDR3 sequence is 15 residues long. Germline values: CDR1 MDHEN, CDR2 SYDVKM. In DNA, the CDR3 is TGTGCCAGCAGACGAGGGACAGGGGGATCCTACGAGCAGTACTTC. The encoded protein is CASRRGTGGSYEQYF.

This clonotype was detected ten times or more. The chain has TRBV20-1 and TRBJ1-5, with no clear D. Germline CDR1 is DFQATT and CDR2 is SNEGSKA (reference sequence). V was cut by 2 bases and J by 1 base, with 9 bases left in between. CDR3 size: 14 residues. The CDR3 loop is CSARIPKSNQPQHF. CDR3 nucleotide sequence: TGCAGTGCTAGAATTCCTAAAAGCAATCAGCCCCAGCATTTT.

This clonotype was recorded at least ten times. This chain links TRBV4-2 with TRBJ2-1; 9 bases line up with TRBD2. The CDR3 covers 17 residues. The V gene's germline CDR1 is LGHNA and CDR2 YNFKEQ. The junction had 13 bases not matched to a gene; V was cut back by 4 bases and J by 6 bases. This chain's CDR3 is CASSLGGAGGPPNEQFF. CDR3 DNA: TGTGCCAGCAGCCTTGGAGGGGCGGGAGGGCCACCCAATGAGCAGTTCTTC.